Shown below are 28 T cell receptor beta chains from a single sample sequenced in a study of T cell responses to AZD1222 COVID-19 vaccine. The assay was immunoSEQ multiplex PCR, and TCRdb's table has in-frame clones only and misses some. The repertoire holds more than 70,000 clones, with 80% to 90% as singletons. The specimen was peripheral blood, collected on day 0 of AZD1222 vaccination. The receptors were sampled from an adult in good health.

The chain joins TRBV6-5 to TRBJ1-6, with a possible D match to TRBD1 (5 bases). V lost 9 bases and J lost 5, with 11 bases in between. CDR1 is MNHEY and CDR2 is SVGAGI in the germline V gene. The CDR3 consists of 13 residues. CDR3 region: CASRDDDNSPLHF. The CDR3 DNA sequence: TGTGCCAGTAGGGACGACGATAATTCACCCCTCCACTTT.

The chain uses TRBV10-1 and TRBJ2-3, with 8 nucleotides matching TRBD1. The CDR3 is made up of 16 amino acids. V shed 2 bases and J 1 base; nucleotides not matched to a gene: 5. Germline CDR1 is WNHNN and CDR2 is SYGVQD (reference sequence). Here the CDR3 DNA reads TGCGCCAGCAGTGAGACACCGGGACAGGGCACAGATACGCAGTATTTT. Encoded protein: CASSETPGQGTDTQYF.

The V gene is TRBV3-1 (or the pseudogene TRBV3-2), the J gene TRBJ2-7, with 7 nucleotides matching TRBD1. V dropped 5 bases and J dropped 2; count of bases not matched to a gene: 6. The CDR3 contains 14 residues. CDR1 and CDR2 (germline): LGHDT, YNNKEL (reference sequence). The CDR3 is CASSESGTAYEQYF. The CDR3 coding sequence is TGTGCCAGCAGCGAATCCGGGACAGCCTACGAGCAGTACTTC.

V gene TRBV19 combines with J gene TRBJ1-1; 8 bases map to TRBD1. The CDR3 runs to 16 residues. Germline trimming cut 3 bases from V and 5 bases from J; bases unmatched to any gene: 11. Germline CDR1 is LNHDA and CDR2 is SQIVND (reference sequence). CDR3 nucleotide sequence: TGTGCCAGTAGTATGCAGGGGGCAGTGGCGGGGACTGAAGCTTTCTTT. Translation: CASSMQGAVAGTEAFF.

This chain links TRBV5-1 with TRBJ2-2; D may be TRBD2 (5 bases). The CDR3 runs 15 residues. Germline assignment: CDR1 SGHRS and CDR2 YFSETQ. Trimming pared 6 bases from V and 2 bases from J, leaving 14 bases between. The CDR3 sequence is CASTPPGGNTGELFF. The CDR3 DNA reads as TGCGCCAGCACCCCCCCAGGAGGAAACACCGGGGAGCTGTTTTTT. The full variable domain, completed using reference TRBV5-1 and TRBJ2-2, is KAGVTQTPRYLIKTRGQQVTLSCSPISGHRSVSWYQQTPGQGLQFLFEYFSETQRNKGNFPGRFSGRQFSNSRSEMNVSTLELGDSALYLCASTPPGGNTGELFFGEGSRLTVL.

This chain links TRBV6-5 with TRBJ1-3; D gene unclear. The CDR3 loop spans 14 amino acids. V was cut by 6 bases and J by 1 base, with 10 bases left in between. CDR1 is MNHEY and CDR2 is SVGAGI in the germline V gene. CDR3 nucleotide sequence: TGTGCCAGCAGCCCGGGCTGGTCTGGAAACACCATATATTTT. This encodes CASSPGWSGNTIYF.

The chain couples TRBV6-5 to TRBJ2-7; D possibly corresponds to TRBD2 (5 bases). The CDR3 totals 13 residues. Trimming pared 0 bases from V and 6 bases from J, leaving 9 bases between. Germline V lookup: CDR1 MNHEY, CDR2 SVGAGI. CDR3 in DNA: TGTGCCAGCAGTTACTCAGACGGGATCGAGCAGTACTTC. Amino acid sequence: CASSYSDGIEQYF.

This clone appeared a single time. V gene TRBV6-4 combines with J gene TRBJ1-1, with a possible D match to TRBD1 (5 bases). Trimming took off 3 bases at V and 3 bases at J, with 14 bases between the two ends. The CDR3 totals 15 residues. The germline V gene encodes CDR1 MRHNA and CDR2 SNTAGT. CDR3 in amino acids: CASSEGPQGDTEAFF. DNA for the CDR3: TGTGCCAGCAGTGAAGGGCCTCAAGGGGACACTGAAGCTTTCTTT.

The chain couples TRBV28 to TRBJ2-5; D remains ambiguous. This CDR3 contains 10 residues. Germline V gives CDR1 MDHEN, CDR2 SYDVKM. Trimming cost V 6 bases and J 4 bases, with 3 bases left between them. Written as DNA, the CDR3 is TGTGCCAGCAGGAGAGAGACCCAGTACTTC. This encodes CASRRETQYF.

The rearrangement joins TRBV28 to TRBJ2-7, with D perhaps TRBD1 or TRBD2 (6 bases each). The CDR3 runs 14 residues. Trimming left V 7 bases short and J 4 bases short, with 17 bases between. CDR1 is MDHEN, CDR2 SYDVKM, per germline. The CDR3 nucleotides read TGTGCCAGCACATCGGGGGTAGGGGGATACGAGCAGTACTTC. This gives the protein CASTSGVGGYEQYF.

The chain combines TRBV2 with TRBJ2-1; 12 nucleotides align to TRBD2. With V trimmed by 4 bases and J by 6 bases, 1 base remained unmatched. In germline, CDR1 is SNHLY, CDR2 FYNNEI. This CDR3 has 14 amino acids. The CDR3 here is CASSGLAGANEQFF. CDR3 in DNA: TGTGCCAGCAGTGGACTAGCGGGAGCCAATGAGCAGTTCTTC.

The V and J genes are TRBV28 and TRBJ1-1; D unresolved. Trimming left V 7 bases short and J 2 bases short, with 17 bases between. Germline V gene lookup returns CDR1 MDHEN and CDR2 SYDVKM. The length of the CDR3 is 15 residues. As DNA, the CDR3 is TGTGCCAGCATACAACTGTGGGGAAGAAACACTGAAGCTTTCTTT. This codes for CASIQLWGRNTEAFF.

The chain uses TRBV15 and TRBJ2-7, with D perhaps matching TRBD2 (6 bases). Trimming took off 1 base at V and 7 bases at J, with 20 bases between the two ends. The CDR3 covers 16 residues. Germline V gene sequence: CDR1 LNHNV, CDR2 YYDKDF (reference sequence). CDR3 sequence (DNA): TGTGCCACCAGCAGAGCACTTCTCCGGGGGTCGGGGGAGCAGTACTTC. It encodes CATSRALLRGSGEQYF. Variable domain in full (rest from reference TRBV15 and TRBJ2-7): DAMVIQNPRYQVTQFGKPVTLSCSQTLNHNVMYWYQQKSSQAPKLLFHYYDKDFNNEADTPDNFQSRRPNTSFCFLDIRSPGLGDTAMYLCATSRALLRGSGEQYFGPGTRLTVT.

The chain employs TRBV7-9 and TRBJ2-2; D is uncertain. Germline V gene sequence: CDR1 SEHNR, CDR2 FQNEAQ (reference sequence). The CDR3 has 13 residues. V was pared by 5 bases and J by 5 bases, with 9 bases between. The CDR3 region has the DNA TGTGCCAGCAGCCAATTGGGTACCGGGGAGCTGTTTTTT. Translation: CASSQLGTGELFF.

The genes are TRBV7-8 and TRBJ1-5; D call uncertain. The CDR3 loop spans 13 amino acids. Germline lookup yields CDR1 SGHVS and CDR2 FQNEAQ. V was trimmed by 2 bases and J by 4 bases, leaving 6 bases between them. CDR3 sequence reads: CASSLNQNQPQHF. CDR3 coding DNA: TGTGCCAGCAGCTTAAATCAGAATCAGCCCCAGCATTTT.

The J gene is TRBJ2-7, the V gene TRBV5-4, with D tentatively TRBD1 or TRBD2 (5 bases each). CDR3 size: 14 residues. CDR1 and CDR2 (germline): SGHNT, YYREEE (reference sequence). V was shortened by 2 bases and J by 6 bases, with 15 bases between the two germline ends. The CDR3 DNA reads as TGTGCCAGCAGCTTCGGGGCCAGGGTGGGCGAGCAGTACTTC. Translating gives CASSFGARVGEQYF.

V gene TRBV12-3 or TRBV12-4 combines with J gene TRBJ2-1, with D possibly matching TRBD1 (6 bases). V was shortened by 6 bases and J by 5 bases, with 8 bases between the two germline ends. The CDR3 has 12 amino acids. The CDR3 here is CASRDSHNEQFF. The CDR3 DNA reads TGTGCCAGCAGGGACAGCCACAATGAGCAGTTCTTC.

The chain links TRBV10-3 to TRBJ2-1; 16 bases fit TRBD2. In germline, CDR1 is ENHRY, CDR2 SYGVKD. V lost 3 bases, J lost 2 bases, and 13 bases stayed unmatched. CDR3 length: 21 residues. Written as DNA, the CDR3 is TGTGCCATCAGTGACCCGCCGGGACTAGCGGGAGGGGCTTGGCCCTACAATGAGCAGTTCTTC. This codes for CAISDPPGLAGGAWPYNEQFF.

The rearrangement links TRBV30 to TRBJ2-7; 8 bases align to TRBD1. Germline V CDR1 and CDR2: GTSNPN, SVGIG (reference sequence). Trimming at V came to 3 bases and at J to 0 bases, leaving 7 bases not matched to a gene. CDR3 length: 15 amino acids. The CDR3 protein is CAWSRTGRNSYEQYF. CDR3 bases: TGTGCCTGGAGCAGGACAGGGAGGAACTCCTACGAGCAGTACTTC.

The chain employs TRBV27 and TRBJ1-1; D unresolved. This CDR3 comprises 16 residues. Germline V gene data show CDR1 as MNHEY and CDR2 as SMNVEV (reference sequence). The germline V and J ends were trimmed by 5 bases and 4 bases, with 20 bases remaining between them. The CDR3 nucleotides are TGTGCCAGCAGTGCGCGATCCGGGAGAAAGAGCACTGAAGCTTTCTTT. Its translation is CASSARSGRKSTEAFF.

The rearrangement links TRBV7-8 to TRBJ2-3, with 8 bases lining up with TRBD1. The CDR3 is 16 amino acids. The V segment lost 1 base and the J segment 0 bases; nucleotides outside the gene matches: 3. Germline CDR1 and CDR2: SGHVS and FQNEAQ. CDR3 in amino acids: CASSLGTGLSTDTQYF. CDR3 DNA sequence: TGTGCCAGCAGCTTAGGGACAGGGCTCAGCACAGATACGCAGTATTTT.

This chain joins TRBV5-8 and TRBJ1-2, with a possible D match to TRBD1 (6 bases). Germline V CDR1 and CDR2: SGHTS, YDEGEE. This CDR3 is built from 15 residues. The V end was cut by 2 bases, the J end by 4 bases, with 15 bases between. The DNA for the CDR3 is TGTGCCAGCAGCTTCACATTTGGGGACACCTATGGCTACACCTTC. Its translation: CASSFTFGDTYGYTF.

The chain has TRBV7-9 and TRBJ2-7, with 8 bases identical to TRBD2. CDR3 length: 15 residues. The trim removed 6 bases at V and 0 bases at J, leaving 7 bases unmatched. Germline-derived CDR1 and CDR2 are SEHNR and FQNEAQ (reference sequence). The CDR3 loop reads CASSRSGTTSYEQYF. The CDR3 DNA sequence: TGTGCCAGCAGTCGTAGCGGGACTACCTCCTACGAGCAGTACTTC.

The gene calls are TRBV6-5 and TRBJ2-7; D gene unclear. V was pared by 4 bases and J by 2 bases, with 6 bases between. The germline V gene encodes CDR1 MNHEY and CDR2 SVGAGI. There are 12 residues in the CDR3. Written as DNA, the CDR3 is TGTGCCAGCAGTTCCCTAGCCTACGAGCAGTACTTC. It translates to CASSSLAYEQYF.

V gene TRBV28 combines with J gene TRBJ2-1; tentative D call: TRBD2 (6 bases). Germline V CDR1 and CDR2: MDHEN, SYDVKM. Deletions cut 6 bases from V and 5 bases from J, with 20 bases between. The CDR3 sequence is 16 residues long. For the CDR3, the DNA is TGTGCCAGCAGCCAACATAGCGGACCGTTCAACAATGAGCAGTTCTTC. This gives the protein CASSQHSGPFNNEQFF.

The chain has TRBV18 and TRBJ1-6, with 8 bases aligning to TRBD1. With 4 bases clipped from V and 5 bases from J, the junction kept 7 bases outside the gene matches. CDR3 length: 16 residues. The germline V gene encodes CDR1 KGHSH and CDR2 LQKENI. In DNA form, the CDR3 reads TGTGCCAGCTCACGCTCCTCGGACAGGGATAATTCACCCCTCCACTTT. This sequence encodes CASSRSSDRDNSPLHF. The whole variable domain, filled in from reference TRBV18 and TRBJ1-6, reads NAGVMQNPRHLVRRRGQEARLRCSPMKGHSHVYWYRQLPEEGLKFMVYLQKENIIDESGMPKERFSAEFPKEGPSILRIQQVVRGDSAAYFCASSRSSDRDNSPLHFGNGTRLTVT.

This chain connects TRBV29-1 to TRBJ1-1; 7 bases map to TRBD1. The V gene's germline CDR1 is SQVTM and CDR2 ANQGSEA. This CDR3 is built from 14 residues. The V gene end was trimmed by 5 bases and the J gene end by 2 bases; junction bases not matched to a gene: 8. CDR3 bases: TGCAGCGTTTACGACAGGGCCTCTAACACTGAAGCTTTCTTT. Amino acids: CSVYDRASNTEAFF.

The chain employs TRBV5-8 and TRBJ2-5, with TRBD2 matching 14 bases. The CDR3 has 18 residues. CDR1 is SGHTS and CDR2 is YDEGEE in the germline V gene. Trimming removed 2 bases from V and 2 bases from J; junction bases left unmatched: 8. The CDR3 nucleotides are TGTGCCAGCAGCTTACCGGGACTAGCGGGAGCGGTACAAGAGACCCAGTACTTC. It is translated as CASSLPGLAGAVQETQYF.